The clone carrying this T cell receptor (beta chain) was seen just once. Its antigen is not known. This specimen belongs to a study of post-analysis software for immune sequencing data. Notes on the study in general: Patients had higher frequencies than controls of five TRBV segments, including TRBV5-6, TRBV5-1 and TRBV20-1.

Sequencing libraries made from TCR beta cDNA carried unique molecular identifiers. MiXCR, applied by TCRdb to the PCR reads, yields one record per CDR3 protein. The sample includes around 710,000 distinct CDR3 sequences, roughly 46% of them seen just once. There are 15 residues in the CDR3. CDR1 is SEHNR and CDR2 is FQNEAQ in the germline V gene (reference sequence). V shed 1 base and J shed 3 bases, with 10 bases lying between them. This TCR came from a girl aged 5-17 years with multiple sclerosis. V usage is TRBV7-9 and J usage is TRBJ2-1; D is unclear. Sequencing was carried out using blood. CDR3 sequence (DNA): TGTGCCAGCAGCTTAGAGGGTTGGGGCTACAATGAGCAGTTCTTC. It specifies CASSLEGWGYNEQFF.